A single sample is the source of the 7 T cell receptor beta chains below, sequenced in a study of control samples from healthy donors and cancer patients. Sequencing was performed with immunoSEQ multiplex PCR; in TCRdb, only in-frame clones are kept and a portion is missing. The sample has 350,000 to 450,000 clones, more than 80% seen once. Sequenced material: PBMCs. These receptors all come from a man between 35 and 55 years old with head and neck cancer.

This clone was counted only a few times. CDR3 DNA sequence: TGTGCCAGCAGTTTCCCCCGATTGCGGGTGGGGTTGAACACTGAAGCTTTCTTT. As protein: CASSFPRLRVGLNTEAFF. The chain has TRBV28 and TRBJ1-1; D call uncertain. The CDR3 contains 18 residues. V was clipped by 3 bases and J by 0 bases, with 20 bases between them. Germline CDR1 reads MDHEN; CDR2 reads SYDVKM.

The chain links TRBV3-1 (or the pseudogene TRBV3-2) to TRBJ2-7; D gene ambiguous. The germline V gene encodes CDR1 LGHDT and CDR2 YNNKEL (reference sequence). Trimming pared 0 bases from V and 2 bases from J, leaving 14 bases between. This CDR3 has 16 residues. CDR3 loop: CASSQDSGSFAYEQYF. The CDR3 DNA sequence: TGTGCCAGCAGCCAAGATTCGGGTTCTTTTGCCTACGAGCAGTACTTC.

There are a few counts of this clone. The V call is TRBV19, the J call TRBJ2-5, with D perhaps TRBD1 (5 bases). Germline V gene sequence: CDR1 LNHDA, CDR2 SQIVND (reference sequence). This CDR3 is 16 amino acids long. Trimming took 6 bases from V and 1 from J, leaving 18 bases between them. The CDR3 DNA sequence: TGTGCCAGTAGAGACCTGGGAAGGGGCCCCCAAGAGACCCAGTACTTC. Its protein product is CASRDLGRGPQETQYF. Drawing the rest from reference TRBV19 and TRBJ2-5, the complete variable domain is DGGITQSPKYLFRKEGQNVTLSCEQNLNHDAMYWYRQDPGQGLRLIYYSQIVNDFQKGDIAEGYSVSREKKESFPLTVTSAQKNPTAFYLCASRDLGRGPQETQYFGPGTRLLVL.

The DNA of the CDR3 is TGCAGCGTTGTGGGGGGAGCGAACACTGAAGCTTTCTTT. Protein product: CSVVGGANTEAFF. The V gene is TRBV29-1, the J gene TRBJ1-1, with TRBD1 as a possible D gene (5 bases). In germline, CDR1 is SQVTM, CDR2 ANQGSEA. The CDR3 runs 13 residues. Trimming took off 4 bases at V and 1 base at J, with 10 bases between the two ends.

The chain carries TRBV3-1 (or the pseudogene TRBV3-2) and TRBJ2-1; D unclear. Trimming took 0 bases from V and 6 from J, leaving 3 bases between them. Germline values: CDR1 LGHDT, CDR2 YNNKEL (reference sequence). CDR3 size: 12 residues. The DNA for the CDR3 is TGTGCCAGCAGCCAAGATCTCAATGAGCAGTTCTTC. Amino acids: CASSQDLNEQFF.

A note on this clone: Other DNA sequences of this sample code for an identical CDR3. V usage is TRBV5-1 and J usage is TRBJ1-3, with D maybe TRBD1 (5 bases). The length of the CDR3 is 15 residues. The V end lost 2 bases, the J end lost 0 bases, and 9 bases lay between the germline ends. CDR1 is SGHRS, CDR2 YFSETQ, per germline. CDR3 loop: CASSLEGSSGNTIYF. The CDR3, as DNA: TGCGCCAGCAGCTTAGAGGGGTCCTCTGGAAACACCATATATTTT.

This chain uses TRBV19 with TRBJ2-2; possibly TRBD1 for D (7 bases). Trimming cost V 1 base and J 4 bases, with 13 bases left between them. Germline V gene data show CDR1 as LNHDA and CDR2 as SQIVND (reference sequence). The CDR3 has 16 amino acids. The CDR3 reads CASSIVFQGGTGELFF. As DNA, the CDR3 is TGTGCCAGTAGTATAGTGTTCCAGGGGGGCACCGGGGAGCTGTTTTTT. Drawing the rest from reference TRBV19 and TRBJ2-2, the complete variable domain is DGGITQSPKYLFRKEGQNVTLSCEQNLNHDAMYWYRQDPGQGLRLIYYSQIVNDFQKGDIAEGYSVSREKKESFPLTVTSAQKNPTAFYLCASSIVFQGGTGELFFGEGSRLTVL.